One and the same sample provided the 27 T cell receptor beta chains below, sequenced in a study of lymphopenia after photon versus proton radiotherapy. Profiling relied on immunoSEQ multiplex PCR, and the TCRdb table lists in-frame clones only, not all of them. Found here are about 45,000 clones, over 75% of them singletons; the top ten hold 2% to 2.5%. Sequencing was performed on peripheral blood, taken from a patient treated with photon-based radiotherapy. The receptors originated from a man aged 40-49 years with gastric cancer.

This chain joins TRBV5-8 and TRBJ2-5, with unresolved D. The CDR3 contains 12 residues. V shed 1 base and J shed 5 bases, with 6 bases lying between them. CDR1 and CDR2 (germline): SGHTS, YDEGEE. CDR3 nucleotide sequence: TGTGCCAGCAGCTTGAACGCGGAGACCCAGTACTTC. This encodes CASSLNAETQYF. Looking up the rest from reference TRBV5-8 and TRBJ2-5 gives the full variable domain: EAGVTQSPTHLIKTRGQQATLRCSPISGHTSVYWYQQALGLGLQFLLWYDEGEERNRGNFPPRFSGRQFPNYSSELNVNALELEDSALYLCASSLNAETQYFGPGTRLLVL.

The CDR3 nucleotides read TGTGCCAGCAGCCCCTCGGGCCCGGTAGGGACGCAGTATTTT. It yields the protein CASSPSGPVGTQYF. V usage is TRBV11-3 and J usage is TRBJ2-3; D remains ambiguous. The ends were cut back, 5 bases at V and 9 bases at J, with 18 bases in the middle. Germline-derived CDR1 and CDR2 are SGHNT and YENEEA. The CDR3 consists of 14 residues.

The chain links TRBV28 to TRBJ1-2; 7 bases agree with TRBD1. V lost 4 bases to trimming and J lost 8 bases; unmatched junction nucleotides: 10. This CDR3 comprises 14 residues. In germline, CDR1 is MDHEN, CDR2 SYDVKM. CDR3 in amino acids: CASSSPLTGSGYTF. For the CDR3, the DNA is TGTGCCAGCAGTTCCCCTTTGACAGGGAGCGGCTACACCTTC.

With respect to this clone: One junction end disagrees with the germline gene, perhaps due to a read error. The rearrangement uses TRBV7-7 and TRBJ2-1; 8 positions match TRBD2. This CDR3 comprises 15 residues. In germline, CDR1 is SSHAT, CDR2 FNYEAQ (reference sequence). The CDR3, as DNA: TGTGCTAGCAGCTTAGCGGTAGGCGGGGGGAGTGAGCAGTTCTTC. Its translation is CASSLAVGGGSEQFF.

The rearrangement joins TRBV5-1 to TRBJ1-6; 10 bases fit TRBD1. The germline gives CDR1 SGHRS, CDR2 YFSETQ. With 3 bases clipped from V and 10 bases from J, the junction kept 4 bases outside the gene matches. The CDR3 spans 14 residues. CDR3 in DNA: TGCGCCAGCAGCTGGGGGACAGGGGACTCACCCCTCCACTTT. Translation: CASSWGTGDSPLHF.

V gene TRBV5-1 combines with J gene TRBJ1-2; D possibly corresponds to TRBD1 (6 bases). V was cut by 1 base and J by 0 bases, with 13 bases left in between. The CDR3 is 16 amino acids. Per germline, CDR1 SGHRS and CDR2 YFSETQ. The CDR3 loop reads CASSLILRGPNYGYTF. The DNA of the CDR3 is TGCGCCAGCAGCTTGATCTTGCGGGGGCCTAACTATGGCTACACCTTC.

This clone appeared once. This rearrangement joins TRBV5-6 to TRBJ1-2; 7 bases are shared with TRBD1. CDR1 and CDR2 (germline): SGHDT, YYEEEE. This CDR3 has 17 amino acids. J was trimmed by 5 bases and V by 0 bases; bases with no gene match: 13. For the CDR3, the DNA is TGTGCCAGCAGCTTGGAGCTCAGGGGGTCATCCCTGTATGGCTACACCTTC. This encodes CASSLELRGSSLYGYTF.

In nucleotides, the CDR3 is TGTGCCACCCATCCGGGCTCTTACGAGCAGTACTTC. This encodes CATHPGSYEQYF. This chain links TRBV10-3 with TRBJ2-7; D is unclear. Trimming pared 10 bases from V and 4 bases from J, leaving 14 bases between. The CDR3 extends over 12 amino acids. Germline V gene sequence: CDR1 ENHRY, CDR2 SYGVKD.

This clone was seen once. The genes are TRBV7-9 and TRBJ1-4; 11 nucleotides match TRBD1. V shed 8 bases and J 7 bases; nucleotides not matched to a gene: 9. CDR1 and CDR2 from the germline V gene are SEHNR and FQNEAQ (reference sequence). The length of the CDR3 is 15 residues. The CDR3: CASGQGTGGTEKLFF. The CDR3 nucleotides are TGTGCCAGCGGTCAAGGGACAGGGGGGACTGAAAAACTGTTTTTT.

The chain combines TRBV19 with TRBJ1-5, with D tentatively TRBD1 (6 bases). The length of the CDR3 is 15 residues. V dropped 5 bases and J dropped 5 bases, with 16 bases sitting between them. Germline V gives CDR1 LNHDA, CDR2 SQIVND (reference sequence). CDR3 region: CASSPRGRGHQPQHF. Written as DNA, the CDR3 is TGTGCCAGTAGTCCCCGGGGGCGGGGGCATCAGCCCCAGCATTTT.

With respect to this clone: Other DNA sequences of this sample code for an identical CDR3. This chain connects TRBV2 to TRBJ2-2, with D perhaps matching TRBD1 or TRBD2 (5 bases each). This CDR3 has 14 amino acids. Trimming pared 7 bases from V and 1 base from J, leaving 10 bases between. Germline values: CDR1 SNHLY, CDR2 FYNNEI. In DNA form, the CDR3 reads TGTGCCAGCACGGGGCAAAGGAACACCGGGGAGCTGTTTTTT. The encoded protein is CASTGQRNTGELFF.

This clone was counted only a few times. J is TRBJ1-4 and V is TRBV15; D is unclear. V lost 5 bases and J lost 0, with 7 bases in between. The CDR3 is 14 residues long. Germline V gene sequence: CDR1 LNHNV, CDR2 YYDKDF (reference sequence). The CDR3 reads CATSPGSTNEKLFF. The CDR3 DNA reads as TGTGCCACCAGCCCCGGCTCAACTAATGAAAAACTGTTTTTT. The full variable domain, in which reference TRBV15 and TRBJ1-4 provide the parts outside the CDR3, is DAMVIQNPRYQVTQFGKPVTLSCSQTLNHNVMYWYQQKSSQAPKLLFHYYDKDFNNEADTPDNFQSRRPNTSFCFLDIRSPGLGDTAMYLCATSPGSTNEKLFFGSGTQLSVL.

This clone was seen a single time. The chain uses TRBV5-1 and TRBJ1-2, with 8 bases aligning to TRBD1. CDR1 and CDR2 (germline): SGHRS, YFSETQ. The junction had 9 bases not matched to a gene; V was cut back by 4 bases and J by 13 bases. CDR3 size: 12 residues. In DNA form, the CDR3 reads TGCGCCAGCAGCCCTGGACAGGGTTCAACCACCTTC. This encodes CASSPGQGSTTF.

V gene TRBV30 combines with J gene TRBJ1-6, with D uncertain. Germline V CDR1 and CDR2: GTSNPN, SVGIG (reference sequence). V lost 1 base, J lost 7 bases, and 11 bases lay in between. This CDR3 has 14 residues. CDR3 residues: CAWSGSLGNSPLHF. The CDR3 bases are TGTGCCTGGAGTGGCAGCCTCGGGAATTCACCCCTCCACTTT. Full variable domain (missing parts from reference TRBV30 and TRBJ1-6): SQTIHQWPATLVQPVGSPLSLECTVEGTSNPNLYWYRQAAGRGLQLLFYSVGIGQISSEVPQNLSASRPQDRQFILSSKKLLLSDSGFYLCAWSGSLGNSPLHFGNGTRLTVT.

This chain connects TRBV4-1 to TRBJ1-1; D is unclear. V lost 2 bases, J lost 1 base, and 11 bases lay in between. This CDR3 has 15 residues. Germline V gene lookup returns CDR1 MGHRA and CDR2 YSYEKL. The CDR3 DNA follows: TGCGCCAGCAGCCAACATCCGATTACGAACACTGAAGCTTTCTTT. Translated: CASSQHPITNTEAFF.

As DNA, the CDR3 is TGTGCCAGCAGTGGACCGGGACAGGGGACCCCCTACAATGAGCAGTTCTTC. It is translated as CASSGPGQGTPYNEQFF. V is TRBV2 and J is TRBJ2-1; the match to TRBD1 covers 10 bases. CDR1 is SNHLY and CDR2 is FYNNEI in the germline V gene. Trimming took 4 bases from V and 2 from J; bases not matched to a gene: 8. This CDR3 is built from 17 residues.

This clone was recorded a few times. This sequence joins TRBV6-5 and TRBJ1-1, with a weak D call TRBD1 (5 bases). Trimming cost V 2 bases and J 1 base, with 5 bases left between them. Per the germline V gene, CDR1 is MNHEY and CDR2 is SVGAGI. This CDR3 region has 13 residues. CDR3 nucleotides: TGTGCCAGCAGTTACGGACAGAACACTGAAGCTTTCTTT. Encoded protein: CASSYGQNTEAFF.

As DNA, the CDR3 is TGTGCCAGCAGTGAACTGGGACAGAGGAACACCGGGGAGCTGTTTTTT. Its translation is CASSELGQRNTGELFF. The chain has TRBV6-1 and TRBJ2-2; 7 bases map to TRBD1. CDR3 length: 16 amino acids. V gave up 2 bases and J gave up 1 base; unmatched junction bases: 4. Germline CDR1 MNHNS, CDR2 SASEGT.

CDR3 coding DNA: TGTGCCAGCCTTCCATATGTAGGGATCCAAGAGACCCAGTACTTC. Translating gives CASLPYVGIQETQYF. The chain is built from TRBV7-2 and TRBJ2-5; no firm D call. The germline V and J ends were trimmed by 8 bases and 1 base, with 17 bases remaining between them. The germline CDR1 and CDR2 sequences are SGHTA and FQGNSA. This CDR3 is 15 amino acids long.

The V and J genes are TRBV2 and TRBJ1-6; D is perhaps TRBD1 (6 bases). With 6 bases removed from V and 4 bases from J, the gap between germline ends came to 16 bases. CDR1 and CDR2 (germline): SNHLY, FYNNEI. The CDR3 length is 16 residues. CDR3 in amino acids: CASRDVGARYNSPLHF. DNA for the CDR3: TGTGCCAGCAGGGACGTGGGGGCGCGGTATAATTCACCCCTCCACTTT.

V is TRBV5-1 and J is TRBJ1-1, with 7 bases aligning to TRBD1. V lost 4 bases to trimming and J lost 5 bases; unmatched junction nucleotides: 11. This CDR3 is 15 amino acids long. Germline V gene data show CDR1 as SGHRS and CDR2 as YFSETQ. The CDR3 region has the DNA TGCGCCAGCAGCCCCCCTCGACAGGGAGGAACTGAAGCTTTCTTT. The encoded protein is CASSPPRQGGTEAFF.

V is TRBV27 and J is TRBJ2-7; TRBD1 matches 10 bases. This CDR3 spans 17 amino acids. Germline assignment: CDR1 MNHEY and CDR2 SMNVEV (reference sequence). V was clipped by 2 bases and J by 2 bases; unmatched bases: 9. This chain's CDR3 is CASSLTPSGTGAYEQYF. CDR3 nucleotide sequence: TGTGCCAGCAGTTTAACCCCATCCGGGACAGGGGCCTACGAGCAGTACTTC.

This rearrangement joins TRBV10-3 to TRBJ2-1; TRBD2 matches at 11 bases. The CDR3 has 15 amino acids. CDR1 is ENHRY, CDR2 SYGVKD, per germline. Trimming removed 8 bases from V and 5 bases from J; junction bases left unmatched: 8. The CDR3 bases are TGTGCCATCGGAAGGGCACTAGCGGGGGACAATGAGCAGTTCTTC. Residues: CAIGRALAGDNEQFF.

The rearrangement links TRBV28 to TRBJ1-2; D is possibly TRBD1 (5 bases). The V gene's germline CDR1 is MDHEN and CDR2 SYDVKM. V lost 3 bases and J lost 2, with 13 bases in between. The CDR3 covers 15 residues. CDR3 amino acids: CASSLAGDGNYGYTF. The CDR3 DNA is TGTGCCAGCAGTTTGGCCGGGGACGGGAACTATGGCTACACCTTC.

The chain combines TRBV11-3 with TRBJ1-1; TRBD1 might be the D (6 bases). The CDR3 covers 16 residues. Germline assignment: CDR1 SGHNT and CDR2 YENEEA. The V gene lost 1 base and the J gene lost 3 bases, with 15 bases spanning the gap. The CDR3, as DNA: TGTGCCAGCAGCTTAGGCCACAGGGAGAGGGACACTGAAGCTTTCTTT. The encoded protein is CASSLGHRERDTEAFF.

This clone was observed a single time. The chain is built from TRBV14 and TRBJ2-2; D unresolved. V was cut by 0 bases and J by 1 base, with 6 bases left in between. In germline, CDR1 is SGHDN, CDR2 FVKESK. The CDR3 spans 15 residues. The CDR3 region is CASSQELGNTGELFF. The CDR3 bases are TGTGCCAGCAGCCAAGAGTTAGGGAACACCGGGGAGCTGTTTTTT.

CDR3 region: CASSLGDRAITEAFF. CDR3 in DNA: TGCGCCAGCAGCTTGGGGGACAGGGCCATCACTGAAGCTTTCTTT. The rearrangement uses TRBV5-1 and TRBJ1-1, with 9 bases fitting TRBD1. CDR3 size: 15 residues. Germline assignment: CDR1 SGHRS and CDR2 YFSETQ. V gave up 0 bases and J gave up 4 bases; unmatched junction bases: 4.